The clone carrying this T cell receptor (beta chain) was seen only a few times. Its antigen is not identified. Trimming took 3 bases from V and 4 from J; bases not matched to a gene: 9. CDR3 length: 16 residues. Germline values: CDR1 SGHRS, CDR2 YFSETQ. The data were taken from a study of T cells in Graves' hyperthyroidism and ophthalmopathy. Each patient was aged 18 to 65 and had newly diagnosed hyperthyroidism of under 2 months' duration. The CDR3 regions of TCR beta were amplified from RNA transcripts. HTBI primers were the set used in a first-round RT-PCR of the TCR CDR3. TCRdb reprocessed the multiplex PCR reads with MiXCR, giving one entry per CDR3 protein. This table holds more than 550,000 distinct CDR3 sequences, around 19% found once. Findings and limits, study-wide: Blood also held most thyroid clonotypes expanded beyond 0.001.

Sequenced input: blood. The rearrangement uses TRBV5-1 and TRBJ1-4, with 7 bases that match TRBD1. The clonotype originates from a woman between 45 and 65 years old with Graves' hyperthyroidism that later progressed to Graves' ophthalmopathy. The CDR3 nucleotides read TGCGCCAGCAGCTCCGACAGGGCCGGGGGTAATGAAAAACTGTTTTTT. As protein: CASSSDRAGGNEKLFF.